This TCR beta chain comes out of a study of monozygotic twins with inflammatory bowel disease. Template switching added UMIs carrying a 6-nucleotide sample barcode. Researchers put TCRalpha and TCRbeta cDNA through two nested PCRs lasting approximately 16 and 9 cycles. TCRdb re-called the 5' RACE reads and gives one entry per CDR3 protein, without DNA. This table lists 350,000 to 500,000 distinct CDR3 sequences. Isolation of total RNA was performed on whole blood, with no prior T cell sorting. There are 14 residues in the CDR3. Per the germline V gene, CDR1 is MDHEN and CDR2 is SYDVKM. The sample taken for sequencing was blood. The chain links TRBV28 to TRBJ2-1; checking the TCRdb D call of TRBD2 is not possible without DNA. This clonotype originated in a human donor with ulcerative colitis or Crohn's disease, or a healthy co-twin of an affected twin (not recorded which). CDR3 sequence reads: CASTPGLAGVEQFF.